Below, 20 T cell receptor beta chains from the same sample are listed, as sequenced in a study of CD8+CD57+ T cells in acquired aplastic anemia. Template material for TCR beta VDJ and CDR3 profiling consisted of genomic DNA. One entry per CDR3 protein, called by TCRdb with MiXCR from the reads. The table shows 150,000 to 200,000 distinct CDR3 sequences, with 64% occurring only once. The material sequenced was sorted CD4+, CD8+, or CD8+CD57+ T cells (not recorded which) from PBMCs. The origin of the receptors is a human donor with severe aplastic anemia or a healthy control (not recorded which).

The rearrangement links TRBV5-4 to TRBJ2-1; no firm D call. V lost 0 bases and J lost 10, with 8 bases in between. The CDR3 spans 12 residues. Germline values: CDR1 SGHNT, CDR2 YYREEE (reference sequence). DNA for the CDR3: TGTGCCAGCAGCTTGGCGGACGCGGAGCAGTTCTTC. Amino acid sequence: CASSLADAEQFF.

The chain recombines TRBV10-1 with TRBJ2-5; a possible D gene is TRBD1 (6 bases). This CDR3 is built from 15 residues. Looked up from germline, CDR1 is WNHNN and CDR2 is SYGVQD (reference sequence). Trimming removed 4 bases at V and 3 bases at J, with 15 bases between. CDR3 coding DNA: TGCGCCAGCAGTGTAATTAAGGACAGAAAAGAGACCCAGTACTTC. Its translation: CASSVIKDRKETQYF.

The chain combines TRBV20-1 with TRBJ1-1, with D unclear. This CDR3 region has 14 residues. Looked up from germline, CDR1 is DFQATT and CDR2 is SNEGSKA (reference sequence). V lost 5 bases and J 3 bases, leaving 16 bases between the germline ends. CDR3 sequence: CSAATDGSDTEAFF. For the CDR3, the DNA is TGCAGTGCTGCGACGGACGGTTCGGACACTGAAGCTTTCTTT.

The CDR3 sequence: CASSREGGPLHEQYF. The CDR3 DNA reads TGCGCCAGCAGCCGCGAGGGGGGTCCACTCCACGAGCAGTACTTC. The J gene is TRBJ2-7, the V gene TRBV5-1; D might be TRBD1 or TRBD2, each matching 6 bases. Germline V gene lookup returns CDR1 SGHRS and CDR2 YFSETQ. The CDR3 covers 15 residues. Between the trimmed V and J ends, which lost 4 bases and 5 bases, there was a span of 19 bases.

The chain has TRBV25-1 and TRBJ1-6; possible D gene TRBD1, 5 bases. The CDR3 contains 18 residues. Looked up from germline, CDR1 is MGHDK and CDR2 is SYGVNS. V lost 2 bases and J 4 bases, leaving 18 bases between the germline ends. Here the CDR3 DNA reads TGTGCCAGCAGTGAAGGGGTGGGGCGGCTTCGATATAATTCACCCCTCCACTTT. It translates to CASSEGVGRLRYNSPLHF.

The CDR3 loop reads CASSPRDSRYEQYF. In DNA form, the CDR3 reads TGTGCCAGCAGCCCCCGGGACAGTCGCTACGAGCAGTACTTC. This chain links TRBV7-9 with TRBJ2-7; 7 bases are a match to TRBD1. The CDR3 spans 14 residues. The trim removed 5 bases at V and 3 bases at J, leaving 7 bases unmatched. The V gene's germline CDR1 is SEHNR and CDR2 FQNEAQ (reference sequence).

This clonotype was seen at least ten times. The chain carries TRBV15 and TRBJ2-5; D is ambiguous. The V gene's germline CDR1 is LNHNV and CDR2 YYDKDF (reference sequence). The CDR3 runs 12 residues. V gave up 0 bases and J gave up 5 bases, with 4 bases separating them. CDR3 coding DNA: TGTGCCACCAGCAGAGATGCGGAGACCCAGTACTTC. Translated, it gives CATSRDAETQYF.

This clonotype appeared once. The V and J genes are TRBV19 and TRBJ2-3; no clear D. The CDR3 has 16 amino acids. CDR1 and CDR2 from the germline V gene are LNHDA and SQIVND (reference sequence). V lost 5 bases, J lost 0 bases, and 15 bases lay in between. In nucleotides, the CDR3 is TGTGCCAGTAGTTCCGGCCGATCCGGAAGCACAGATACGCAGTATTTT. Its protein is CASSSGRSGSTDTQYF. Using reference TRBV19 and TRBJ2-3 for the parts outside the CDR3, the full variable domain is DGGITQSPKYLFRKEGQNVTLSCEQNLNHDAMYWYRQDPGQGLRLIYYSQIVNDFQKGDIAEGYSVSREKKESFPLTVTSAQKNPTAFYLCASSSGRSGSTDTQYFGPGTRLTVL.

In its sample, this clonotype was seen many times. The rearrangement links TRBV2 to TRBJ2-7; D perhaps matches TRBD2 (7 bases). The V and J ends lost 4 bases and 3 bases respectively, with 13 bases between them. Germline CDR1 reads SNHLY; CDR2 reads FYNNEI. The CDR3 is made up of 14 amino acids. The CDR3 is CASSVGGRDYEQYF. DNA for the CDR3: TGTGCCAGCAGTGTAGGGGGGAGGGACTACGAGCAGTACTTC. Together with reference TRBV2 and TRBJ2-7, the CDR3 gives the full variable domain: EPEVTQTPSHQVTQMGQEVILRCVPISNHLYFYWYRQILGQKVEFLVSFYNNEISEKSEIFDDQFSVERPDGSNFTLKIRSTKLEDSAMYFCASSVGGRDYEQYFGPGTRLTVT.

The J gene is TRBJ1-1, the V gene TRBV25-1; D is perhaps TRBD1 (6 bases). CDR3 size: 14 residues. V dropped 6 bases and J dropped 5 bases, with 16 bases sitting between them. CDR1 is MGHDK and CDR2 is SYGVNS in the germline V gene. The CDR3 spells CASRANRVVTEAFF. For the CDR3, the DNA is TGTGCCAGCAGGGCTAACAGGGTGGTAACTGAAGCTTTCTTT.

Ten or more counts support this clonotype. V usage is TRBV5-1 and J usage is TRBJ1-2, with TRBD1 as a possible D gene (5 bases). This CDR3 comprises 16 residues. Per germline, CDR1 SGHRS and CDR2 YFSETQ. The V and J ends lost 0 bases and 0 bases respectively, with 12 bases between them. DNA for the CDR3: TGCGCCAGCAGCTTGGAACCGGGGGAGCCTAACTATGGCTACACCTTC. Translating it yields CASSLEPGEPNYGYTF.

The sample holds many counts of this clonotype. The V gene is TRBV13, the J gene TRBJ2-7; weak D call: TRBD2 (7 bases). Germline V CDR1 and CDR2: PRHDT, FYEKMQ (reference sequence). The CDR3 has 16 amino acids. The V gene lost 2 bases and the J gene lost 6 bases, with 20 bases spanning the gap. CDR3 DNA sequence: TGTGCCAGCAGCTTACGGGGGGCCGACAGGCTGCCCGAGCAGTACTTC. Translated: CASSLRGADRLPEQYF.

In this sample, this clonotype turned up a few times. This chain connects TRBV20-1 to TRBJ1-6; the D is unclear. V lost 1 base and J lost 14, with 18 bases in between. Germline CDR1 and CDR2: DFQATT and SNEGSKA (reference sequence). This CDR3 has 14 amino acids. This CDR3 reads CSARARGPTGALHF. The DNA for the CDR3 is TGCAGTGCTAGAGCCCGCGGACCAACCGGGGCCCTCCACTTT.

This sequence joins TRBV20-1 and TRBJ2-3; 7 nucleotides line up with TRBD1. With 5 bases clipped from V and 11 bases from J, the junction kept 19 bases outside the gene matches. This CDR3 spans 15 amino acids. The germline gives CDR1 DFQATT, CDR2 SNEGSKA (reference sequence). The CDR3 coding sequence is TGCAGTGCTGGGGACAGACAGGGTACCCACAATGAGCAGTATTTT. Its protein is CSAGDRQGTHNEQYF.

CDR3 DNA: TGTGCCAGCAGCCTCGGACAGGGGTTAGACTATGGCTACACCTTC. Encoded protein: CASSLGQGLDYGYTF. The genes are TRBV7-9 and TRBJ1-2; 9 nucleotides line up with TRBD1. Trimming took 5 bases from V and 3 from J; bases not matched to a gene: 7. There are 15 residues in the CDR3. Germline CDR1 reads SEHNR; CDR2 reads FQNEAQ (reference sequence).

The J gene is TRBJ1-1, the V gene TRBV2, with D perhaps matching TRBD1 (6 bases). CDR3 length: 14 amino acids. V shed 5 bases and J shed 1 base, with 11 bases lying between them. Germline loops: CDR1 SNHLY, CDR2 FYNNEI. For the CDR3, the DNA is TGTGCCAGCAGTTTCCAACAGGGGAACACTGAAGCTTTCTTT. Amino acid sequence: CASSFQQGNTEAFF.

In the case of this clonotype: The junction departs from the called germline gene at one end, perhaps through a read error. This chain links TRBV7-7 with TRBJ2-3; D not resolved. There are 15 residues in the CDR3. CDR1 and CDR2 from the germline V gene are SSHAT and FNYEAQ (reference sequence). The CDR3 bases are TGTGCTAGCAGCTCCACCCCGAATCCCACAGATACGCAGTATTTT. Amino acid sequence: CASSSTPNPTDTQYF.

This clonotype was seen many times. The J gene is TRBJ2-7, the V gene TRBV2; possible D gene TRBD2, 6 bases. Germline values: CDR1 SNHLY, CDR2 FYNNEI. The CDR3 is made up of 13 amino acids. Trimming took 6 bases from V and 3 from J, leaving 12 bases between them. The CDR3 DNA follows: TGTGCCAGCAGGAGGGAGGCTCGCTACGAGCAGTACTTC. Its protein is CASRREARYEQYF.

This clonotype came up a few times. The chain employs TRBV29-1 and TRBJ2-7; either TRBD1 or TRBD2 may fit D (5 bases each). This CDR3 is 11 amino acids long. Germline CDR1 and CDR2: SQVTM and ANQGSEA. V lost 6 bases to trimming and J lost 4 bases, with 10 bases between them. The CDR3 loop is CSVADIYEQYF. The CDR3 DNA is TGCAGCGTAGCGGACATTTACGAGCAGTACTTC.

The chain links TRBV7-8 to TRBJ2-1; no reliable D call. CDR1 is SGHVS, CDR2 FQNEAQ, per germline. With 1 base removed from V and 10 bases from J, the gap between germline ends came to 11 bases. The CDR3 is 13 residues long. The CDR3: CASSLGSSYEQFF. The CDR3 DNA reads TGTGCCAGCAGCTTAGGCAGCTCCTACGAGCAGTTCTTC. The entire variable domain, with the rest obtained from reference TRBV7-8 and TRBJ2-1, is as follows: GAGVSQSPRYKVAKRGQDVALRCDPISGHVSLFWYQQALGQGPEFLTYFQNEAQLDKSGLPSDRFFAERPEGSVSTLKIQRTQQEDSAVYLCASSLGSSYEQFFGPGTRLTVL.